The entry below gives a single TCR beta chain sequence along with its context. This sample is drawn from a study of blood T cell repertoires in COVID-19. Method: immunoSEQ multiplex PCR; TCRdb's copy keeps in-frame clones and lacks some. The sample has some 90,000 clones, roughly 87% seen once; the top ten hold over 7%. Specimen: peripheral blood. This TCR was recovered from a man aged 50-59 years with acute or convalescent COVID-19.

The CDR3: CASSLGEREQFF. The DNA of the CDR3 is TGCGCCAGCAGCTTGGGAGAACGGGAGCAGTTCTTC. The rearrangement uses TRBV5-1 and TRBJ2-1; no reliable D call. Per the germline V gene, CDR1 is SGHRS and CDR2 is YFSETQ. V shed 0 bases and J shed 10 bases, with 8 bases lying between them. The CDR3 is made up of 12 amino acids.